The present T cell receptor beta chain was sequenced within a study of beta chain features in type 1 diabetes. In this sample, this clone turned up a few times. Its specificity is unknown. This sample also contains other DNA sequences that code for the same CDR3. Study observations and caveats: Type 1 diabetes patients had TCRB CDR3s that were shorter (moderately but significantly so) in all four CD4+ subsets.

Germline CDR1 reads KGHSH; CDR2 reads LQKENI. Trimming removed 3 bases from V and 7 bases from J; junction bases left unmatched: 3. There are 12 residues in the CDR3. Every isolated RNA sample was fully reverse transcribed, so sequencing captured expressed TCRB transcripts. Libraries were prepared by immunoSEQ multiplex PCR; TCRdb keeps only in-frame clonotypes and omits some of them. The sample lists over 650,000 clones, over 11% occurring once. This clonotype was obtained from a young man with type 1 diabetes. The sample taken for sequencing was naive CD4+ T cells from blood. This rearrangement joins TRBV18 to TRBJ2-7, with TRBD2 matching over 7 bases. The CDR3 loop reads CASSPMGGEQYF. The CDR3 DNA reads TGTGCCAGCTCACCTATGGGAGGGGAGCAGTACTTC. The variable domain in full, completed from reference TRBV18 and TRBJ2-7, reads NAGVMQNPRHLVRRRGQEARLRCSPMKGHSHVYWYRQLPEEGLKFMVYLQKENIIDESGMPKERFSAEFPKEGPSILRIQQVVRGDSAAYFCASSPMGGEQYFGPGTRLTVT.